The 6 T cell receptor beta chains reported below all come from one sample, sequenced in a study of control samples from healthy donors and cancer patients. Measured with immunoSEQ multiplex PCR; TCRdb has only the in-frame clones, and not every one. The sample has 120,000 or so clones; more than 75% are singletons. Sequenced input: blood. The source of these receptors is a man aged 35 to 55 in good health.

This clone has a single count. The V call is TRBV25-1, the J call TRBJ1-4; 7 nucleotides line up with TRBD1. V was clipped by 7 bases and J by 7 bases; unmatched bases: 6. This CDR3 contains 13 residues. Germline CDR1 reads MGHDK; CDR2 reads SYGVNS. The CDR3 is CASTWTGFEKLFF. The CDR3 nucleotides are TGTGCCAGCACCTGGACAGGTTTTGAAAAACTGTTTTTT.

This clone was found once. This chain links TRBV24-1 with TRBJ1-4; D remains unclear. Germline CDR1 is KGHDR and CDR2 is SFDVKD. The CDR3 is 17 residues long. The V and J ends lost 4 bases and 8 bases respectively, with 22 bases between them. The DNA of the CDR3 is TGTGCCACCAGTGACCTTAACCGGGCCCCTGTCGGGGAAAAACTGTTTTTT. Residues: CATSDLNRAPVGEKLFF.

This sequence joins TRBV29-1 and TRBJ2-7; 9 bases fit TRBD1. The CDR3 has 16 amino acids. V lost 1 base to trimming and J lost 0 bases; unmatched junction nucleotides: 7. CDR1 is SQVTM and CDR2 is ANQGSEA in the germline V gene. The DNA of the CDR3 is TGCAGCGTTGAAGGTGGGACAGGGTCGCACTCCTACGAGCAGTACTTC. It yields the protein CSVEGGTGSHSYEQYF.

This rearrangement joins TRBV2 to TRBJ2-1, with no clear D. Germline-derived CDR1 and CDR2 are SNHLY and FYNNEI. V lost 3 bases to trimming and J lost 6 bases, with 12 bases between them. There are 14 residues in the CDR3. CDR3 sequence reads: CASSDSTGLNEQFF. The CDR3 DNA reads as TGTGCCAGCAGTGACTCCACCGGGCTCAATGAGCAGTTCTTC.

The chain combines TRBV11-3 with TRBJ1-1; 7 bases match TRBD1. In germline, CDR1 is SGHNT, CDR2 YENEEA. This CDR3 is 15 amino acids long. J lost 9 bases, V lost 4 bases, and 14 bases had no gene match. The CDR3 bases are TGTGCCAGCAGCTCCGGGGACAGACGCGAGAAAAAAGCTTTCTTT. Encoded protein: CASSSGDRREKKAFF. The full variable domain, rest sourced from reference TRBV11-3 and TRBJ1-1, is EAGVVQSPRYKIIEKKQPVAFWCNPISGHNTLYWYLQNLGQGPELLIRYENEEAVDDSQLPKDRFSAERLKGVDSTLKIQPAELGDSAVYLCASSSGDRREKKAFFGQGTRLTVV.

This chain joins TRBV7-9 and TRBJ2-1; TRBD2 matches at 16 bases. The J segment lost 7 bases and the V segment lost 4 bases, leaving 10 bases of the junction unmatched. The CDR3 is 18 residues long. From germline, CDR1 is SEHNR and CDR2 FQNEAQ (reference sequence). The CDR3 bases are TGTGCCAGCAGCTACCCGGGACTAGCGGGGGGGCCCGGTAATGAGCAGTTCTTC. Its translation is CASSYPGLAGGPGNEQFF.